The T cell receptor (beta chain) under discussion was sequenced for a study of blood T cell repertoires in COVID-19 (TCRdb year 2020). Some background on the complete study: The collaborator samples originated in the United States, Italy and Spain and spanned the acute and convalescent phases of COVID-19. The prospective study material was composed of cDNA or gDNA derived from T cells, B-cell-depleted T cells, or PBMCs. Deeply sampled blood TCRbeta repertoires from subjects exposed to, actively infected with, or recovered from COVID-19 were included in the dataset. The repertoires were released in a freely available public database intended as a resource for research on the immune response to SARS-CoV-2. Samples came from the ongoing ImmuneRACE study (first 160 participants) plus 1,254 subjects from 6 global collaborators. The sample metadata nearly always contained a de-identified subject ID, COVID-19 status, age in years and sex. Where HLA class I and class II types were available, the types were taken from metadata supplied by the sample provider, not from assay-based typing.

Study-wide conclusions, independent of this receptor: The quantity of clinical and demographic metadata differed by source and by participant and was supplied without curation.

To note about this clone: What antigen it recognizes has not been identified. No quality values exist for individual bases; no much larger clone is one base distant.

CDR1 MNHNY and CDR2 SVGAGI are derived from the germline V gene (reference sequence). The CDR3 numbers 16 residues from cysteine through phenylalanine. This entry keeps only the CDR3 DNA: 48 bases, framed from base 1. V is reduced by 5 bases and J by 1 base, leaving a spacing of 17 bases between them. TCRbeta CDR3 regions were amplified from genomic DNA using the immunoSEQ Assay, a bias-controlled multiplex PCR. Per the authors' processing: The number of nucleated cells in each sample was estimated from the amplification of reference gene primers within the assay. To quantify the absolute abundance of each unique TCRbeta CDR3 rearrangement, sequence reads were collapsed and filtered. For each sample, productive Simpson clonality was calculated by taking the square root of Simpson's diversity index across productive rearrangements. Here the immuneACCESS table is served through TCRdb, limited to in-frame sequences with V and J called. Missing clones are a known gap in these copies; in checked studies unresolved V genes cover under half, and the rest lacks a known reason. From that table come the V and J calls and clone size; the DNA was used to work out D and trimming. The sample contains approximately 100,000 clones, roughly 90% of them found a single time. Of the sample, around 6.2% is held by the ten largest clones.

Collaborating institutions collected whole blood in K2EDTA tubes following their own protocols. Collaborator samples were shipped for TCRbeta analysis as frozen whole blood, isolated PBMCs, or DNA extracted from either sample type. The sequence derives from a human donor in a cohort sampled during active COVID-19. The sequencing sample was made of peripheral blood. Rearrangement joined TRBV6-6 to TRBJ1-1; TRBD1 is a possible D gene, resting on 6 matching bases. Read as DNA, the sequence is TGTGCCAGCAGTCGACCCCTGACACAGGGGAACACTGAAGCTTTCTTT. Translated, it reads CASSRPLTQGNTEAFF.